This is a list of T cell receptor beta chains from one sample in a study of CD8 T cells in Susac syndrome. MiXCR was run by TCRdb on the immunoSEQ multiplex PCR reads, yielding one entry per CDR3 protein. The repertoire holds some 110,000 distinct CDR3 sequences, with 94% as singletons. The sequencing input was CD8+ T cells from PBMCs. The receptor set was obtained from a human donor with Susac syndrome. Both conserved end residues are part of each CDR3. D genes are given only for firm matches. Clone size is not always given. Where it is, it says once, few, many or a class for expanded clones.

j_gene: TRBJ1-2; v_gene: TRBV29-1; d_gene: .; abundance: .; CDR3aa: CSVPLSSDVRSSYGYTF; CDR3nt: TGCAGCGTTCCCCTATCATCGGACGTGCGGAGCTCATATGGCTACACCTTC
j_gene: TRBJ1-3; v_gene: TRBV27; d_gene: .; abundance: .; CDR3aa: CASSSGNTIYF; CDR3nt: TGTGCCAGCAGCTCTGGAAACACCATATATTTT
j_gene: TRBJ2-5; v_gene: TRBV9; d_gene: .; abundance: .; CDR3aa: CASSVVGGGPQETQYF; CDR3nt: TGTGCCAGCAGCGTAGTGGGGGGGGGCCCCCAGGAGACCCAGTACTTC
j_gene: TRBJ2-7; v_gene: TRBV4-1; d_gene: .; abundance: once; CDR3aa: CASSQEAAVPLGDEQYF; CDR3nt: TGCGCCAGCAGCCAAGAAGCGGCGGTCCCATTAGGGGACGAGCAGTACTTC
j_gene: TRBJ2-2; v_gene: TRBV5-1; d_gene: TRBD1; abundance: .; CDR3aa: CASSRGQGLSGELFF; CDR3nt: TGCGCCAGCAGCAGGGGACAGGGCTTGAGCGGGGAGCTGTTTTTT
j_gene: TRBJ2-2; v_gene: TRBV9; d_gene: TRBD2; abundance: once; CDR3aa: CASSVDPQRGVTGELFF; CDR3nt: TGTGCCAGCAGCGTAGACCCTCAGCGGGGTGTTACCGGGGAGCTGTTTTTT
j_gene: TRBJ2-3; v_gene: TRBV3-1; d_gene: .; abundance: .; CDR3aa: CASSHPGTEHDTQYF; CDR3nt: TGTGCCAGCAGTCACCCCGGGACTGAGCATGATACGCAGTATTTT
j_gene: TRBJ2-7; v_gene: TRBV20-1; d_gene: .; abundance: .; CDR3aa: CSTRDGGYEQYF; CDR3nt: TGCAGTACTAGGGACGGGGGCTACGAGCAGTACTTC
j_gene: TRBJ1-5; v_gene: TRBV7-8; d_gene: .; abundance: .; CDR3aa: CASSFGGGQFSNQPQHF; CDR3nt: TGTGCCAGCAGCTTCGGAGGAGGGCAGTTTAGCAATCAGCCCCAGCATTTT
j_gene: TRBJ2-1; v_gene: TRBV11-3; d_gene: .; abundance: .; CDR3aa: CASSPSTGTGQGQFF; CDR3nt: TGTGCCAGCAGCCCCTCGACAGGTACAGGGCAGGGGCAGTTCTTC
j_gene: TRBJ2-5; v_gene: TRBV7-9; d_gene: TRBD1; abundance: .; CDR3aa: CASSSPRTGEGETQYF; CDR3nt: TGTGCCAGCAGCAGTCCTAGGACAGGGGAAGGAGAGACCCAGTACTTC
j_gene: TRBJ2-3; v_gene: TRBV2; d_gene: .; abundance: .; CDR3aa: CASIRGPVGTDTQYF; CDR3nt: TGTGCCAGCATCAGGGGCCCTGTGGGCACAGATACGCAGTATTTT
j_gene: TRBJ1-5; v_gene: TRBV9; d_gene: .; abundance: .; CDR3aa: CASSVAQSVRYQPQHF; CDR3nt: TGTGCCAGCAGCGTAGCTCAATCAGTTAGGTATCAGCCCCAGCATTTT
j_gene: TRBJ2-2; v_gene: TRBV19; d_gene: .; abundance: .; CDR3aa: CASSITGNGELFF; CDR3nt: TGTGCCAGTAGTATAACAGGGAACGGGGAGCTGTTTTTT
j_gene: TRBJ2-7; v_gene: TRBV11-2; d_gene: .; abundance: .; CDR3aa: CASSSSILGTYF; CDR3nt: TGTGCCAGCAGCTCGTCGATACTTGGGACGTACTTC
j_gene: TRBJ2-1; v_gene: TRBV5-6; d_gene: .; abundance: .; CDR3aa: CASSLVRLVRANNEQFF; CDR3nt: TGTGCCAGCAGCTTGGTCCGTCTAGTTAGGGCCAACAATGAGCAGTTCTTC
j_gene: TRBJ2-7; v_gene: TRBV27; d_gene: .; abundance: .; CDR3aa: CASSSFRGLSYEQYF; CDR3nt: TGTGCCAGCAGCTCCTTTCGGGGATTGTCCTACGAGCAGTACTTC
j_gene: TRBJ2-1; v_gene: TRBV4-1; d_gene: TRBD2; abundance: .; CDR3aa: CASSPLPGGSSYNEQFF; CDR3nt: TGCGCCAGCAGCCCCTTGCCGGGGGGGAGCTCCTACAATGAGCAGTTCTTC
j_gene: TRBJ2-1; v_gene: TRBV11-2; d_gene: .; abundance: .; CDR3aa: CASIAGNEQFF; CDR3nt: TGTGCCAGCATCGCTGGCAATGAGCAGTTCTTC
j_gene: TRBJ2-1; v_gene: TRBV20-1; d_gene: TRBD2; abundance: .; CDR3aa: CSARDFLAGDEQFF; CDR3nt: TGCAGTGCTAGAGATTTCCTAGCGGGGGATGAGCAGTTCTTC
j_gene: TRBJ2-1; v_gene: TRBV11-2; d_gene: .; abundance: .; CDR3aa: CASSAGEAVHEQFF; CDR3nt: TGTGCCAGCAGCGCCGGGGAGGCGGTGCATGAGCAGTTCTTC
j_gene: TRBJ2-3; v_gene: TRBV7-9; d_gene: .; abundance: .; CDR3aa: CASSPAGTDTQYF; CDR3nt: TGTGCCAGCAGCCCTGCCGGCACAGATACGCAGTATTTT
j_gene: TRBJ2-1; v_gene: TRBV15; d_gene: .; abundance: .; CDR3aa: CATSREGGYNEQFF; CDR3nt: TGTGCCACCAGCAGAGAAGGGGGTTACAATGAGCAGTTCTTC
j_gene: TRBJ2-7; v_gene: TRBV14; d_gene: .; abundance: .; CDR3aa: CASSPLEWGEQYF; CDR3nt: TGTGCCAGCAGCCCCTTAGAATGGGGGGAGCAGTACTTC
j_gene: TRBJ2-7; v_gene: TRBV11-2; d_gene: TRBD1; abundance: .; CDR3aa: CASSLAGQAPSF; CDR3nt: TGTGCCAGCAGCTTAGCGGGACAGGCGCCCTCGTTC
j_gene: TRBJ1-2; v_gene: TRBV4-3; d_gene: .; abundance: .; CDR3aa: CASSQENRKYGYTF; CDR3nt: TGCGCCAGCAGCCAAGAGAACAGAAAGTATGGCTACACCTTC
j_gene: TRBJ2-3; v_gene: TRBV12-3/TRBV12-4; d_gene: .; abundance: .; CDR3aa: CASSLPPPGLGTDTQYF; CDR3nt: TGTGCCAGCAGTTTACCCCCTCCGGGGTTGGGCACAGATACGCAGTATTTT
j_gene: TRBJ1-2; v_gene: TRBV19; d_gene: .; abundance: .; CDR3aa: CASSPPGGNYGYTF; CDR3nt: TGTGCCAGTAGTCCCCCCGGGGGTAACTATGGCTACACCTTC
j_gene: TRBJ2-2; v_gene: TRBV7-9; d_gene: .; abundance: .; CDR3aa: CASSLVIPGELFF; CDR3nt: TGTGCCAGCAGCTTAGTAATCCCCGGGGAGCTGTTTTTT
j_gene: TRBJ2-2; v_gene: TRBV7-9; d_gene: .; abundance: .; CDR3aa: CASSPEGRAGELFF; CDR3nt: TGTGCCAGCAGCCCCGAGGGACGTGCCGGGGAGCTGTTTTTT
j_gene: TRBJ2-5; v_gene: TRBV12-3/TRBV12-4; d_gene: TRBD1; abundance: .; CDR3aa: CASSLLGLGQGAQETQYF; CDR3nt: TGTGCCAGCAGTTTATTGGGGTTGGGACAGGGTGCCCAAGAGACCCAGTACTTC
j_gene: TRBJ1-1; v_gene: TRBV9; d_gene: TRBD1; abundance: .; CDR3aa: CASSGVTGNTEAFF; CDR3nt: TGTGCCAGCAGCGGAGTGACAGGGAATACTGAAGCTTTCTTT
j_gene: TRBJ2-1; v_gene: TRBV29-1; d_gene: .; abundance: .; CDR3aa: CSVDGLGGGEVYNEQFF; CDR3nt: TGCAGCGTTGATGGCTTAGGAGGGGGGGAGGTTTACAATGAGCAGTTCTTC
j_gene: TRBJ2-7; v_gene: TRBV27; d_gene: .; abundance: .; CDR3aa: CASADTTNYEQYF; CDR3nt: TGTGCCAGCGCGGACACAACCAACTACGAGCAGTACTTC
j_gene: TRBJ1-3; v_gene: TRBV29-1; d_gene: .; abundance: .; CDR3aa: CSVEGGREDGNTIYF; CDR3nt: TGCAGCGTTGAAGGAGGCCGGGAAGATGGAAACACCATATATTTT
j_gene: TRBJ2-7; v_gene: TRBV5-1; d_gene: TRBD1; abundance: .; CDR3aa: CASSFRTGTYEQYF; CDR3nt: TGCGCCAGCAGCTTCAGGACAGGGACCTACGAGCAGTACTTC
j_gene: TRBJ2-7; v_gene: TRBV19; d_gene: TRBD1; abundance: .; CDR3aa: CASSLTDRGISYEQYF; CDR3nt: TGTGCCAGTAGTCTCACGGACAGGGGGATTTCCTACGAGCAGTACTTC
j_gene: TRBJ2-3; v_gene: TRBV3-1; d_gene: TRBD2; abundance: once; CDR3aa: CASSQEVGLAATDTQYF; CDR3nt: TGTGCCAGCAGCCAAGAGGTCGGACTAGCGGCCACAGATACGCAGTATTTT
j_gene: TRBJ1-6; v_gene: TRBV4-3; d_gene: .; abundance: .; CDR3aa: CASSPGTDNSPLHF; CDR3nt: TGCGCCAGCAGCCCCGGGACGGACAATTCACCCCTCCACTTT
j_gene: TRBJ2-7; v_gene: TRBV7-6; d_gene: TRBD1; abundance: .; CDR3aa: CASSPRTGGPYEQYF; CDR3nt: TGTGCCAGCAGCCCCCGGACAGGGGGTCCCTACGAGCAGTACTTC
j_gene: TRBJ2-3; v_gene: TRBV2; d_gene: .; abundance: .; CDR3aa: CASSGQGLTSGADTQYF; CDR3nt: TGTGCCAGCTCGGGACAGGGTCTAACTAGCGGGGCAGATACGCAGTATTTT
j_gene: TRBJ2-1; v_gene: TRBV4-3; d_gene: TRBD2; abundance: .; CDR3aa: CASSQDSGGAGNEQFF; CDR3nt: TGCGCCAGCAGCCAGGATAGCGGGGGGGCAGGGAATGAGCAGTTCTTC
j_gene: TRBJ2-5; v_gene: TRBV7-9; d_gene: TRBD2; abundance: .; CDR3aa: CASIPSGDLTQYF; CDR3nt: TGTGCCAGCATCCCTAGCGGGGATTTGACCCAGTACTTC
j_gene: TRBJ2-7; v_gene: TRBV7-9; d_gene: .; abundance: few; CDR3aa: CASSLGGGEQYF; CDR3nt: TGTGCCAGCAGCTTAGGTGGGGGCGAGCAGTACTTC
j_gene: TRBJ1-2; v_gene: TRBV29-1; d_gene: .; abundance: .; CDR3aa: CSVENRSDYGYTF; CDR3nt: TGCAGCGTTGAAAACAGGTCTGACTATGGCTACACCTTC
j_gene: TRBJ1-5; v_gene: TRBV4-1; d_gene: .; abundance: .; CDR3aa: CASSLQGLSNQPQHF; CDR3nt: TGCGCCAGCAGCCTACAGGGTTTGAGCAATCAGCCCCAGCATTTT
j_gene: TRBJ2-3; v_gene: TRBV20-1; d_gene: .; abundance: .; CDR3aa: CSARTPRGPDTDTQYF; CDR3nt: TGCAGTGCTAGGACCCCCCGAGGGCCCGACACAGATACGCAGTATTTT
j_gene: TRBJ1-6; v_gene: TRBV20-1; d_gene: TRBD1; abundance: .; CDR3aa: CSARAPGQGFSPLHF; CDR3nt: TGCAGTGCTAGAGCCCCGGGACAGGGTTTCTCACCCCTCCACTTT
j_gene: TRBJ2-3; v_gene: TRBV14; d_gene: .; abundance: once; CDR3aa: CASSPRDDTDTQYF; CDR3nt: TGTGCCAGCAGCCCCCGGGACGACACAGATACGCAGTATTTT
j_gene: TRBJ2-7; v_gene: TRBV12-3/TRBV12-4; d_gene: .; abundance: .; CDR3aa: CASSPTAYEQYF; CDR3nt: TGTGCCAGCAGTCCGACAGCCTACGAGCAGTACTTC
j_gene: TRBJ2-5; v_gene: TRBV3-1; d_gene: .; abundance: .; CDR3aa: CASSQVGSGRQETQYF; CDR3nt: TGTGCCAGCAGCCAAGTAGGGTCAGGACGCCAAGAGACCCAGTACTTC
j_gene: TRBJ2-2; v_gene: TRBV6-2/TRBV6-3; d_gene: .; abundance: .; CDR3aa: CASSYHVGELFF; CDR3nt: TGTGCCAGCAGTTACCACGTCGGGGAGCTGTTTTTT